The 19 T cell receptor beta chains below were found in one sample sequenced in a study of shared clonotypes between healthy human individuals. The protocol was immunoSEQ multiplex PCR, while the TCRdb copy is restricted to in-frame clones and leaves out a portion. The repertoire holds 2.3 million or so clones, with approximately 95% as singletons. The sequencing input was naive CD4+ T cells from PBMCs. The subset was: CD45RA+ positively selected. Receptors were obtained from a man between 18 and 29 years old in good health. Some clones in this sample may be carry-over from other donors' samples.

CDR3 in amino acids: CASSPGTPVGNTIYF. The CDR3 DNA reads TGTGCCAGCAGCCCCGGGACCCCCGTGGGAAACACCATATATTTT. The rearrangement uses TRBV7-3 and TRBJ1-3, with D tentatively TRBD1 (5 bases). The CDR3 has 15 amino acids. CDR1 and CDR2 from the germline V gene are SGHTA and FQGTGA. V gave up 5 bases and J gave up 4 bases, with 15 bases separating them.

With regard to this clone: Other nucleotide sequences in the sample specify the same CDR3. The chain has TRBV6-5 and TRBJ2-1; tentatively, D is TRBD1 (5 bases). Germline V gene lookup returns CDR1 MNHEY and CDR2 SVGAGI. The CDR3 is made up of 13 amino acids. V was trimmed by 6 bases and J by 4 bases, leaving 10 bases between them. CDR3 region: CASSRDSYNEQFF. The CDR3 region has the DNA TGTGCCAGCAGCCGAGACAGTTACAATGAGCAGTTCTTC.

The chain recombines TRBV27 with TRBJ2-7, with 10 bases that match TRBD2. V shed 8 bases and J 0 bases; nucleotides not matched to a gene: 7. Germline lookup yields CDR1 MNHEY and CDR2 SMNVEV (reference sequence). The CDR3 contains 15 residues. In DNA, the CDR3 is TGTGCCAGCCGTCCGGGACTAGCGACCTCCTACGAGCAGTACTTC. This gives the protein CASRPGLATSYEQYF.

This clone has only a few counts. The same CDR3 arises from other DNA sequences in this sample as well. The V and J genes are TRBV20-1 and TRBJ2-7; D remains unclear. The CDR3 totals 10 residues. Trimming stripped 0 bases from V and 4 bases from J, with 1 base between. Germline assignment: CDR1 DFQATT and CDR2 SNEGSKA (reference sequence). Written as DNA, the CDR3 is TGCAGTGCTAGAGATTACGAGCAGTACTTC. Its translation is CSARDYEQYF.

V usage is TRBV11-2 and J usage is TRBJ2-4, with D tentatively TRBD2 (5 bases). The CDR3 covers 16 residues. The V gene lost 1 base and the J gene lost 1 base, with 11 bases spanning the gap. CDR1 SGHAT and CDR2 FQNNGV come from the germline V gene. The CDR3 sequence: CASSLVGGPAKNIQYF. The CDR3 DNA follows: TGTGCCAGCAGCTTAGTTGGAGGCCCGGCCAAAAACATTCAGTACTTC. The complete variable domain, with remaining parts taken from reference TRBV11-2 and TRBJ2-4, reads EAGVAQSPRYKIIEKRQSVAFWCNPISGHATLYWYQQILGQGPKLLIQFQNNGVVDDSQLPKDRFSAERLKGVDSTLKIQPAKLEDSAVYLCASSLVGGPAKNIQYFGAGTRLSVL.

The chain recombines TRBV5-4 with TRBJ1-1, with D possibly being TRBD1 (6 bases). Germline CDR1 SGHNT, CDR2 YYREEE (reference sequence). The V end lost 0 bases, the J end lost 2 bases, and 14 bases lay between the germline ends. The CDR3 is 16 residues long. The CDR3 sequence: CASSLGVGRGNTEAFF. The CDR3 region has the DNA TGTGCCAGCAGCTTGGGGGTCGGCAGGGGAAACACTGAAGCTTTCTTT.

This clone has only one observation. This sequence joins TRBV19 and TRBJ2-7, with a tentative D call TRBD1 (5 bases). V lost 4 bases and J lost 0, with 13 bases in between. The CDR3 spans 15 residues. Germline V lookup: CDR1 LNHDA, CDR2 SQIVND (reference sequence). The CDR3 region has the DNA TGTGCCAGTAGTAACGGACATGGCGGCTCCTACGAGCAGTACTTC. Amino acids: CASSNGHGGSYEQYF.

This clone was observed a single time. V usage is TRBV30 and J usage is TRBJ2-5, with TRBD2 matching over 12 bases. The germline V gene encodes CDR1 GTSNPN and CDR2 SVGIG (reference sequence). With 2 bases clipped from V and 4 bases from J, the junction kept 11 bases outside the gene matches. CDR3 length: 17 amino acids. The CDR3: CAWSLNLLAGGGETQYF. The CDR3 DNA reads TGTGCCTGGAGTCTTAACCTACTAGCGGGAGGAGGAGAGACCCAGTACTTC.

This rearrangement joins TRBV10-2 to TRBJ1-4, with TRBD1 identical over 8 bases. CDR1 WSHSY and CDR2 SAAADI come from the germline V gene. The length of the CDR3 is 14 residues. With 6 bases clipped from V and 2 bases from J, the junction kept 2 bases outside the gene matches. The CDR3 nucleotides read TGCGCCAGCAGCCGGACAGGGACTAATGAAAAACTGTTTTTT. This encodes CASSRTGTNEKLFF.

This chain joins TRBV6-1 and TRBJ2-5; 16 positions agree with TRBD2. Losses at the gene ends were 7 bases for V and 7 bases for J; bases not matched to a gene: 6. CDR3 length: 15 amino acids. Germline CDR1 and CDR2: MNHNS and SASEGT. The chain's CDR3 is CASTEGTSGRGTQYF. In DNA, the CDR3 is TGTGCCAGCACCGAAGGGACTAGCGGGAGGGGGACCCAGTACTTC.

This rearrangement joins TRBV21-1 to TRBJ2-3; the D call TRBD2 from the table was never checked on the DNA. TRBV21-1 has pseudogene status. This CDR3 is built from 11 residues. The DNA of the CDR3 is TGTGCCAGCAGCAAAGTGAGGGTCGGGTATTTT. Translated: CASSKVRVGYF.

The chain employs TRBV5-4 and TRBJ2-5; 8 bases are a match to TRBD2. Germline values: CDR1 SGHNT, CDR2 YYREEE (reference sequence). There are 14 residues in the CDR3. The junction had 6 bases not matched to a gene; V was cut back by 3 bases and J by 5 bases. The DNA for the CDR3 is TGTGCCAGCAGCTCGCCGACTAGCGAGGAGACCCAGTACTTC. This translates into CASSSPTSEETQYF.

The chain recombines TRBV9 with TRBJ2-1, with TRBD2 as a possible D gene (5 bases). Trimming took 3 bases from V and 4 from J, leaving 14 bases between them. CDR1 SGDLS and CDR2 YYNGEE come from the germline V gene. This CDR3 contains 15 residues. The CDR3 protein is CASSAAEGPYNEQFF. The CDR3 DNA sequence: TGTGCCAGCAGCGCGGCCGAGGGTCCGTACAATGAGCAGTTCTTC.

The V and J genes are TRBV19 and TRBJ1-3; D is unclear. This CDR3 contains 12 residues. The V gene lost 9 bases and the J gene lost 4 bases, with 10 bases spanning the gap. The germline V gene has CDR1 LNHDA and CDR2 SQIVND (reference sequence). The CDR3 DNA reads TGTGCCAGCTCTGTCAGAGGAAACACCATATATTTT. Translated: CASSVRGNTIYF.

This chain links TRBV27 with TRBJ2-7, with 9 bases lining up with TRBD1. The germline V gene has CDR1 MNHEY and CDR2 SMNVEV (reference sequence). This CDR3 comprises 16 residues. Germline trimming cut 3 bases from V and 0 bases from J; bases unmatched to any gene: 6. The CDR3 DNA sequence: TGTGCCAGCAGTTTCCGAGACAGGGGGGGCTCCTACGAGCAGTACTTC. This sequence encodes CASSFRDRGGSYEQYF.

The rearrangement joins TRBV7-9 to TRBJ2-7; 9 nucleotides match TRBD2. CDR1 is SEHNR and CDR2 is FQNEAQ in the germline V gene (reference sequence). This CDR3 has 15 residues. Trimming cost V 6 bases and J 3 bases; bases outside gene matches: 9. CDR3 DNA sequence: TGTGCCAGCAGTCCTCCTGCGGGAGGGATCTACGAGCAGTACTTC. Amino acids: CASSPPAGGIYEQYF. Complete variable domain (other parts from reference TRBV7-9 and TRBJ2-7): DTGVSQNPRHKITKRGQNVTFRCDPISEHNRLYWYRQTLGQGPEFLTYFQNEAQLEKSRLLSDRFSAERPKGSFSTLEIQRTEQGDSAMYLCASSPPAGGIYEQYFGPGTRLTVT.

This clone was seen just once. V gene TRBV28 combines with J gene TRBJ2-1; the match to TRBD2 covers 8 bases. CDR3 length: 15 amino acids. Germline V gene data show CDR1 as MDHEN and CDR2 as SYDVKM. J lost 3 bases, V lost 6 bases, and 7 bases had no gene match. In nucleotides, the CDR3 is TGTGCCAGCAGATCAACTCTAGCGGGCTACAATGAGCAGTTCTTC. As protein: CASRSTLAGYNEQFF.

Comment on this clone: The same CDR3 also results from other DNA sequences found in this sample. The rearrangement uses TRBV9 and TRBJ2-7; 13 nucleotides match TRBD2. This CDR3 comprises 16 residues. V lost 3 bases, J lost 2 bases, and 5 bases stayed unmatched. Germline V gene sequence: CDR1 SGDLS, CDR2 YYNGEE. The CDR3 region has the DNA TGTGCCAGCAGCGCAACCGGGACTAGCGGGACCTACGAGCAGTACTTC. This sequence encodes CASSATGTSGTYEQYF.

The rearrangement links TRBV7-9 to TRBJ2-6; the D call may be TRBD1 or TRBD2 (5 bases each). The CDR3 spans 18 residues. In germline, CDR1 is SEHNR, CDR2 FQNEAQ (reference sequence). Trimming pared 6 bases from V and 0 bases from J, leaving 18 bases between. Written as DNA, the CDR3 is TGTGCCAGCAGGAAAACCGGGACGGCCTACTCTGGGGCCAACGTCCTGACTTTC. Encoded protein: CASRKTGTAYSGANVLTF.